Sequencing of this T cell receptor beta chain was carried out in a study of T cell responses to AZD1222 COVID-19 vaccine. Using immunoSEQ multiplex PCR, the repertoire was profiled, and TCRdb retains in-frame clones only, with some absent. The sample has some 150,000 clones, roughly 85% seen once. Study-wide findings and caveats: Among spike-specific TCRs, nearly half reportedly target unmutated variant regions. Spike regions recognized by vaccine-associated CD4 TCRs spanned the protein, led by 160-218 and 743-854. Clonal diversity may have been underestimated in mostly white British donors.

Germline V gene lookup returns CDR1 SNHLY and CDR2 FYNNEI. The CDR3 is made up of 13 amino acids. The trim removed 4 bases at V and 7 bases at J, leaving 7 bases unmatched. With regard to this clone: Its antigen remains unidentified.

The sample was peripheral blood, taken 28 days after the second dose of the MenACWY control vaccine. This chain uses TRBV2 with TRBJ2-7; 7 bases line up with TRBD2. The TCR comes from an adult who received the MenACWY meningococcal vaccine as a control. The CDR3 nucleotides read TGTGCCAGCAGTGGGGACTACCAGCAAGAGCAGTACTTC. Residues: CASSGDYQQEQYF.